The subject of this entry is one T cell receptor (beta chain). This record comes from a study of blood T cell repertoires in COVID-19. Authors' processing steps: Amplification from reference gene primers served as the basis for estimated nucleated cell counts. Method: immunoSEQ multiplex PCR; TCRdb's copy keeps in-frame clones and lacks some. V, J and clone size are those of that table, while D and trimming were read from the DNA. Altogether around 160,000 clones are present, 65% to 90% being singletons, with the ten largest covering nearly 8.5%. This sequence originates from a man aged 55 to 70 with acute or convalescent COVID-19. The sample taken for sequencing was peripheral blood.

The CDR3, as DNA: TGTGCCAGCAGAGCGGGGCCGAGGATGGAGGAGCAGTACTTC. It codes for CASRAGPRMEEQYF. V usage is TRBV6-5 and J usage is TRBJ2-7, with 7 bases fitting TRBD2. This CDR3 comprises 14 residues. V shed 6 bases, J shed 7 bases, and the junction held 12 bases outside the gene matches. CDR1 and CDR2 from the germline V gene are MNHEY and SVGAGI.